The rows below give T cell receptor beta chains drawn from one sample of a study of CD8 T cells in ankylosing spondylitis. A single record per CDR3 protein comes from TCRdb applying MiXCR to the 5' RACE reads. The repertoire includes 250,000 to 400,000 distinct CDR3 sequences, roughly 10% of them detected once, and 9.1% sits in the top ten. The sample consisted of blood, either unsorted or a sorted T cell fraction (not recorded which). The origin of the receptors is a female donor with ankylosing spondylitis or in good health (not recorded which). The CDR3 runs from the conserved cysteine through the conserved F or W.

j_call v_call cdr3_aa
TRBJ2-2 TRBV20-1 CSARDLLAGGITGELFF
TRBJ1-1 TRBV5-1 CASSAGQGNSEAFF
TRBJ1-5 TRBV15 CATSRDTQPNQPQHF
TRBJ2-3 TRBV5-1 CASRSGQGGIDTQYF
TRBJ2-7 TRBV6-1 CASRRQGQTYEQYF
TRBJ1-5 TRBV20-1 CSARDGSPRGGLGQPQHF
TRBJ1-4 TRBV20-1 CSARATGEFGTNEKLFF
TRBJ1-2 TRBV12-3/TRBV12-4 CASSLAVVGGYTF
TRBJ2-3 TRBV20-1 CSAIPGEGGDTQYF
TRBJ1-5 TRBV2 CASSGNVNGGAHNQPQHF
TRBJ1-1 TRBV30 CASKQGSNTEAFF
TRBJ2-1 TRBV20-1 CCARLRAGGPSYNEQFF
TRBJ2-2 TRBV18 CASSRNRQITGELFF
TRBJ2-1 TRBV20-1 CSARDLGTHYNEQFF
TRBJ1-5 TRBV29-1 CSVLVQAPNQPQHF
TRBJ2-3 TRBV10-3 CAISEPSGIENTQYF
TRBJ1-4 TRBV12-3/TRBV12-4 CASSLSGGRYQLFF
TRBJ2-1 TRBV5-6 CASSLRLALRNEQFF
TRBJ2-2 TRBV7-2 CASRSLAGGTGELFF
TRBJ2-5 TRBV7-3 CASSLGGQETQHF
TRBJ1-6 TRBV10-2 CASGATGGTSPLHF
TRBJ2-1 TRBV12-3/TRBV12-4 CASSLTGATEQFF
TRBJ2-7 TRBV9 CASSVGIPGQSSYEQYF
TRBJ2-2 TRBV20-1 CSASPGLAGGHGELFF
TRBJ1-1 TRBV29-1 CSVGSNVNTEAFF
TRBJ1-2 TRBV5-1 CASSATGAHRSAYGYTF
TRBJ2-2 TRBV12-3/TRBV12-4 CASSLRPLPNTGELFF
TRBJ2-3 TRBV20-1 CSASWYPSGKADTQYF
TRBJ1-6 TRBV12-3/TRBV12-4 CASSPAGEGYSPLHF
TRBJ2-3 TRBV20-1 CSAKRFGSTDTQYF
TRBJ1-1 TRBV7-9 CASSPTGTPNTEAFF
TRBJ2-3 TRBV28 CASSFWGSTDTQYF
TRBJ2-7 TRBV30 CAWNLAGGSYEQYF
TRBJ2-1 TRBV28 CASSLGVSGGIVEQFF
TRBJ1-2 TRBV20-1 CSATQGTNYGYTF
TRBJ1-2 TRBV9 CASSPWTGASYGYTF
TRBJ2-1 TRBV20-1 CSARDRLVYNEQFF